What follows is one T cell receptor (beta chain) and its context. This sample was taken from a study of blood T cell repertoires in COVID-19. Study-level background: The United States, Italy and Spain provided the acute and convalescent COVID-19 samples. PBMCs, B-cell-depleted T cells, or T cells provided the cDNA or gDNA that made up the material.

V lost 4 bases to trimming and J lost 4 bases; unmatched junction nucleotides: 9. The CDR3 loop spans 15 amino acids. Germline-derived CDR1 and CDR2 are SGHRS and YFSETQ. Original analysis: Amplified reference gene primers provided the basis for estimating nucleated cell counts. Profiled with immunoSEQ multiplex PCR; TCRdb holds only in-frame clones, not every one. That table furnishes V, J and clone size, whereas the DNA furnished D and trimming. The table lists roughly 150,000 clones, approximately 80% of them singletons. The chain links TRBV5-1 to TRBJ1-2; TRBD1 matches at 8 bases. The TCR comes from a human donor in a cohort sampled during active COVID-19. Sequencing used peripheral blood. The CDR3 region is CASSLGDRSIYGYTF. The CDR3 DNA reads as TGCGCCAGCAGCCTCGGGGACAGGAGTATCTATGGCTACACCTTC.